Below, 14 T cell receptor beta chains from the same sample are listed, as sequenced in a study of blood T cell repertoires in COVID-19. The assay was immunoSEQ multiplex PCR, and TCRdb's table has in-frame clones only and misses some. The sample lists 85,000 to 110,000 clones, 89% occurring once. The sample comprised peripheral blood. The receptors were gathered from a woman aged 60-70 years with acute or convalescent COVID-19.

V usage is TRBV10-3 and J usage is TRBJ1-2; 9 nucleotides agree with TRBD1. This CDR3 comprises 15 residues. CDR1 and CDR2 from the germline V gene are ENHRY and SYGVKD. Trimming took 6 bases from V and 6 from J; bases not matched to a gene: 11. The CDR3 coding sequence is TGTGCCATCAGCATTAGCGGACAGGGGACGGATGGCTACACCTTC. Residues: CAISISGQGTDGYTF.

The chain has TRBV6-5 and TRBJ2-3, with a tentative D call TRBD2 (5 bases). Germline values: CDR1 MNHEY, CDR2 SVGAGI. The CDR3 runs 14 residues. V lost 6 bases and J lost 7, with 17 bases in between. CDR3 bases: TGTGCCAGCAGAGAGTTAGGAGGCGCGAATACGCAGTATTTT. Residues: CASRELGGANTQYF.

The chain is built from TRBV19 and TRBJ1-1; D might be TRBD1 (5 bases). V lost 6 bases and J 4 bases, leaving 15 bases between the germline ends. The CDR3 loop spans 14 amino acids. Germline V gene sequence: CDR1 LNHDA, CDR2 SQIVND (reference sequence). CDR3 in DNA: TGTGCCAGTAGGTTCCAGGGCGGTGGCACTGAAGCTTTCTTT. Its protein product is CASRFQGGGTEAFF.

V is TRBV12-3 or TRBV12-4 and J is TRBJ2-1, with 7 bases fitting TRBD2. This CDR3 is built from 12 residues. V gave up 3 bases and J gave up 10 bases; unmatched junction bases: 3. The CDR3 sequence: CASSFGGREQFF. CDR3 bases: TGTGCCAGCAGTTTCGGCGGGAGAGAGCAGTTCTTC.

This CDR3 reads CASSSTGTGYTGELFF. In DNA form, the CDR3 reads TGCGCCAGCAGCTCCACCGGGACAGGGTACACCGGGGAGCTGTTTTTT. The V and J genes are TRBV5-1 and TRBJ2-2, with TRBD1 identical over 9 bases. The CDR3 is made up of 16 amino acids. Germline V lookup: CDR1 SGHRS, CDR2 YFSETQ. The V and J ends lost 3 bases and 3 bases, in that order; junction bases with no gene match: 6.

CDR3 nucleotide sequence: TGTGCCAGCAGCCAAGTTCCCTCGGGAGGAATCGGACTAAATGAGCAGTTCTTC. Protein sequence: CASSQVPSGGIGLNEQFF. The chain combines TRBV4-2 with TRBJ2-1; 7 nucleotides match TRBD2. The CDR3 length is 18 residues. From germline, CDR1 is LGHNA and CDR2 YNFKEQ. Trimming removed 1 base from V and 7 bases from J; junction bases left unmatched: 16.

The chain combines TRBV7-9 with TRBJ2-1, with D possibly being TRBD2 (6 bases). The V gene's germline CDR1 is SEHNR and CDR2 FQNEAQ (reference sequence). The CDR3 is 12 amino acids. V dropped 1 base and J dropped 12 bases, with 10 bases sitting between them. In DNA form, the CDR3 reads TGTGCCAGCAGCTTAGAGGGACTTAGGCAGTTCTTC. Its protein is CASSLEGLRQFF.

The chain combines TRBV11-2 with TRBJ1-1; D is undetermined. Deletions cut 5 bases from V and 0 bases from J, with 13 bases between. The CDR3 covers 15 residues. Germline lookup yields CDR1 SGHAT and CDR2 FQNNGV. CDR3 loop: CASSLLRSMNTEAFF. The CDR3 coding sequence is TGTGCCAGCAGCCTCTTACGGAGCATGAACACTGAAGCTTTCTTT.

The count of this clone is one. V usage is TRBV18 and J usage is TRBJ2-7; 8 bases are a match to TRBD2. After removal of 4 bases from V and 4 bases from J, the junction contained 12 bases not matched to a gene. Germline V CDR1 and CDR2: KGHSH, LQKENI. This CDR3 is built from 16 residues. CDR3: CASSLESFGRAYEQYF. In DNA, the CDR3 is TGTGCCAGCTCACTTGAATCGTTCGGGAGGGCGTACGAGCAGTACTTC.

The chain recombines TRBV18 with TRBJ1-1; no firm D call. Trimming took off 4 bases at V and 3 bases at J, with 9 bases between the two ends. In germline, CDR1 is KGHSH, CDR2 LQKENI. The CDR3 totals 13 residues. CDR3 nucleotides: TGTGCCAGCTCACTCTCCCGGGACACTGAAGCTTTCTTT. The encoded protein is CASSLSRDTEAFF.

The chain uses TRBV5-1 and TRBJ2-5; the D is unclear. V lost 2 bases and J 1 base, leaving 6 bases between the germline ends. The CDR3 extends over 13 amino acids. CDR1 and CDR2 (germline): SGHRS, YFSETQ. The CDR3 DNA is TGCGCCAGCAGCTTCACTGGCCAAGAGACCCAGTACTTC. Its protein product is CASSFTGQETQYF.

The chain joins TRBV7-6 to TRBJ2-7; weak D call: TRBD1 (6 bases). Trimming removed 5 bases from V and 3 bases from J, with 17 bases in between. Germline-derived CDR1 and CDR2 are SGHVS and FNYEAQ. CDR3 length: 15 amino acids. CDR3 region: CASSPRVQGVYEQYF. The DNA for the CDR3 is TGTGCCAGCAGCCCCAGGGTACAGGGCGTCTACGAGCAGTACTTC.

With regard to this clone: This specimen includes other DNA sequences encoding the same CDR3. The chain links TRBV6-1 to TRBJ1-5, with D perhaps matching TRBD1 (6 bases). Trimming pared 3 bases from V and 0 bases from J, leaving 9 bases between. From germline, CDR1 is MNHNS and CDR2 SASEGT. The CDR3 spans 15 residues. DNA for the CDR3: TGTGCCAGCAGTGAGGGGGCCTATAGCAATCAGCCCCAGCATTTT. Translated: CASSEGAYSNQPQHF.

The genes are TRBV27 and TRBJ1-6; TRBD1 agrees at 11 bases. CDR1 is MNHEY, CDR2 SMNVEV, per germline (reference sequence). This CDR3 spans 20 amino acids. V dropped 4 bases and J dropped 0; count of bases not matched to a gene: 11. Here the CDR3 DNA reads TGTGCCAGCAGTTCTTCCTTCGGGACAGGGGGTCGCTCCTATAATTCACCCCTCCACTTT. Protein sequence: CASSSSFGTGGRSYNSPLHF.